The rows below give T cell receptor beta chains drawn from one sample of a study of blood T cell repertoires in COVID-19. Assay: immunoSEQ multiplex PCR; the TCRdb copy retains only in-frame clones and omits some. The sample includes under 200,000 clones, roughly 86% of them seen just once. The sample was peripheral blood. These receptors all come from a woman older than 75 in a cohort sampled during active or convalescent COVID-19. CDR3s include the opening cysteine and the closing phenylalanine or tryptophan. Each record gives: J gene, D gene, V gene, clone size, CDR3 protein, CDR3 DNA. A D gene is named only where the DNA matches it firmly. Only some rows state a clone size, as once, few, many or a class for expanded clones.

J: TRBJ1-6; D: .; V: TRBV6-6; size: .; CDR3: CASSYSQGNSPLHF; DNA: TGTGCCAGCAGTTACTCGCAGGGAAATTCACCCCTCCACTTT
J: TRBJ1-2; D: TRBD1; V: TRBV11-2; size: once; CDR3: CASRRDRGRAYGYTF; DNA: TGTGCCAGCAGGCGAGACAGGGGTCGGGCCTATGGCTACACCTTC
J: TRBJ1-1; D: .; V: TRBV2; size: .; CDR3: CASSGRQDRGGMNTEAFF; DNA: TGTGCCAGCAGTGGGCGACAAGACCGAGGGGGTATGAACACTGAAGCTTTCTTT
J: TRBJ1-2; D: .; V: TRBV18; size: .; CDR3: CASSPPARGDYGYTF; DNA: TGTGCCAGCTCACCACCAGCGCGGGGAGACTATGGCTACACCTTC
J: TRBJ1-5; D: .; V: TRBV18; size: .; CDR3: CASSPIGGQRNQPQHF; DNA: TGTGCCAGCTCACCAATAGGCGGACAGAGAAATCAGCCCCAGCATTTT
J: TRBJ1-2; D: TRBD1; V: TRBV30; size: .; CDR3: CAWSVGQQYGYTF; DNA: TGTGCCTGGAGTGTGGGACAGCAGTATGGCTACACCTTC
J: TRBJ2-7; D: TRBD1; V: TRBV18; size: once; CDR3: CASSPRMKFGTEFSYEQYF; DNA: TGTGCCAGCTCACCTCGAATGAAGTTCGGGACAGAGTTCTCCTACGAGCAGTACTTC
J: TRBJ2-1; D: TRBD2; V: TRBV6-4; size: .; CDR3: CASSDSGLAGHNEQFF; DNA: TGTGCCAGCAGTGACTCTGGGCTAGCGGGACACAATGAGCAGTTCTTC
J: TRBJ1-2; D: .; V: TRBV15; size: .; CDR3: CATSRDWRQSYGYTF; DNA: TGTGCCACCAGCAGAGATTGGCGGCAGAGTTATGGCTACACCTTC
J: TRBJ2-1; D: TRBD2; V: TRBV5-1; size: .; CDR3: CASSLGLAGRYEQFF; DNA: TGCGCCAGCAGCCTGGGACTAGCGGGTCGGTATGAGCAGTTCTTC
J: TRBJ1-5; D: .; V: TRBV10-2; size: .; CDR3: CASSDPGEGVGQPQHF; DNA: TGCGCCAGCAGTGACCCTGGGGAGGGGGTAGGGCAGCCCCAGCATTTT
J: TRBJ1-2; D: TRBD1; V: TRBV19; size: once; CDR3: CASSIEGQGLYGYTF; DNA: TGTGCCAGTAGTATAGAGGGACAGGGGTTGTATGGCTACACCTTC
J: TRBJ2-2; D: .; V: TRBV28; size: .; CDR3: CASSFADTPGELFF; DNA: TGTGCCAGCAGTTTCGCTGACACCCCCGGGGAGCTGTTTTTT
J: TRBJ2-7; D: .; V: TRBV30; size: .; CDR3: CAWSVPAGKEQYF; DNA: TGTGCCTGGAGTGTACCGGCAGGCAAAGAGCAGTACTTC
J: TRBJ1-4; D: .; V: TRBV3-1/TRBV3-2; size: .; CDR3: CASSQARFVNEKLFF; DNA: TGTGCCAGCAGCCAAGCTAGGTTTGTGAATGAAAAACTGTTTTTT
J: TRBJ1-5; D: TRBD1; V: TRBV4-3; size: .; CDR3: CASSQDGTGVQPQHF; DNA: TGCGCCAGCAGCCAAGACGGGACAGGGGTTCAGCCCCAGCATTTT
J: TRBJ1-2; D: .; V: TRBV10-3; size: .; CDR3: CATHPGQLNYGYTF; DNA: TGTGCCACCCACCCAGGACAGCTAAACTATGGCTACACCTTC
J: TRBJ2-7; D: TRBD2; V: TRBV10-3; size: .; CDR3: CAATSGESYEQYF; DNA: TGTGCCGCCACTAGCGGGGAATCCTACGAGCAGTACTTC
J: TRBJ2-7; D: .; V: TRBV2; size: .; CDR3: CAGSGQGLIEQYF; DNA: TGTGCCGGTAGTGGGCAGGGGTTAATCGAGCAGTACTTC
J: TRBJ1-2; D: .; V: TRBV25-1; size: .; CDR3: CASSDPRGVCYTF; DNA: TGTGCCAGCAGTGACCCTCGCGGGGTGTGCTACACCTTC
J: TRBJ2-3; D: TRBD2; V: TRBV3-1/TRBV3-2; size: once; CDR3: CASSQGLAGVMTDTQYF; DNA: TGTGCCAGCAGCCAAGGACTAGCGGGAGTGATGACAGATACGCAGTATTTT
J: TRBJ2-1; D: .; V: TRBV11-3; size: .; CDR3: CASSLLGLHNEQFF; DNA: TGTGCCAGCAGCTTGTTGGGACTCCACAATGAGCAGTTCTTC
J: TRBJ1-5; D: TRBD1; V: TRBV27; size: once; CDR3: CASSSPLRTGGNQPQHF; DNA: TGTGCCAGCAGTTCCCCTCTCAGGACAGGGGGGAATCAGCCCCAGCATTTT
J: TRBJ1-5; D: .; V: TRBV10-2; size: few; CDR3: CASAMGQGQPQHF; DNA: TGCGCCAGCGCGATGGGGCAAGGTCAGCCCCAGCATTTT
J: TRBJ2-2; D: .; V: TRBV12-5; size: few; CDR3: CASGSHRAGGELFF; DNA: TGTGCTAGTGGCTCCCACAGGGCGGGCGGGGAGCTGTTTTTT
J: TRBJ2-7; D: TRBD1; V: TRBV18; size: .; CDR3: CASSPGQGFGYEQYF; DNA: TGTGCCAGCTCACCGGGACAGGGGTTTGGGTACGAGCAGTACTTC
J: TRBJ1-2; D: .; V: TRBV7-2; size: .; CDR3: CASSLARAVANYGYTF; DNA: TGTGCCAGCAGCTTAGCGAGGGCAGTAGCTAACTATGGCTACACCTTC
J: TRBJ2-7; D: .; V: TRBV3-1/TRBV3-2; size: .; CDR3: CASSWGGGDEQYF; DNA: TGTGCCAGCAGCTGGGGGGGCGGGGACGAGCAGTACTTC
J: TRBJ1-1; D: .; V: TRBV3-1/TRBV3-2; size: .; CDR3: CASSQSRVVTEAFF; DNA: TGTGCCAGCAGCCAATCCAGGGTGGTCACTGAAGCTTTCTTT
J: TRBJ2-7; D: .; V: TRBV10-3; size: .; CDR3: CAISGDWSSYEQYF; DNA: TGTGCCATCAGTGGCGACTGGAGCTCCTACGAGCAGTACTTC
J: TRBJ2-2; D: TRBD1; V: TRBV11-2; size: .; CDR3: CASSQQGIGTGELFF; DNA: TGTGCCAGCAGCCAACAGGGGATCGGCACCGGGGAGCTGTTTTTT
J: TRBJ2-2; D: TRBD2; V: TRBV5-1; size: .; CDR3: CASSSLAGANTGELFF; DNA: TGCGCCAGCAGCTCACTAGCGGGAGCGAACACCGGGGAGCTGTTTTTT
J: TRBJ2-4; D: .; V: TRBV5-1; size: .; CDR3: CASSDMAKNIQYF; DNA: TGCGCCAGCAGTGACATGGCCAAAAACATTCAGTACTTC
J: TRBJ1-4; D: .; V: TRBV12-3/TRBV12-4; size: .; CDR3: CASRRSTNEKLFF; DNA: TGTGCCAGCAGGAGGTCTACTAATGAAAAACTGTTTTTT
J: TRBJ2-6; D: TRBD1; V: TRBV6-6; size: .; CDR3: CASSRRQGPSSGANVLTF; DNA: TGTGCCAGCAGTCGCCGACAGGGACCTTCCTCTGGGGCCAACGTCCTGACTTTC
J: TRBJ2-2; D: TRBD2; V: TRBV10-3; size: .; CDR3: CAISSSGENTGELFF; DNA: TGTGCCATCAGTTCTAGCGGGGAGAACACCGGGGAGCTGTTTTTT
J: TRBJ1-5; D: TRBD1; V: TRBV24-1; size: few; CDR3: CATSDPGQGNQPQHF; DNA: TGTGCCACCAGTGATCCCGGACAGGGCAATCAGCCCCAGCATTTT
J: TRBJ1-3; D: .; V: TRBV13; size: .; CDR3: CASTVTDSGNTIYF; DNA: TGTGCCAGCACCGTTACAGACTCTGGAAACACCATATATTTT
J: TRBJ2-2; D: .; V: TRBV6-1; size: .; CDR3: CASSEQGPAGELFF; DNA: TGTGCCAGCAGTGAACAGGGGCCAGCCGGGGAGCTGTTTTTT
J: TRBJ2-2; D: .; V: TRBV5-8; size: .; CDR3: CASSFGGGELFF; DNA: TGTGCCAGCAGCTTCGGGGGCGGGGAGCTGTTTTTT